The sequence of this T cell receptor (beta chain) was determined in a study of cytomegalovirus exposure and HLA in healthy donors. Study background: There were 117 million unique TCR beta sequences, drawn from 180 million or so T cells, in an earlier analysis. Of all 400 or so donors who were genotyped, 70% to 85% belonged to the Caucasian-associated ancestry cluster. Study-wide results and caveats: There were a few CMV-associated chains whose specificity for CMV antigens was confirmed in vitro. From TCR beta sequences, most subjects' HLA-A and HLA-B alleles were reportedly predicted accurately.

On this clone: What it recognizes is unknown.

The PCR had 60 Vbeta and 13 Jbeta primers. Clones were sequenced by immunoSEQ multiplex PCR, and TCRdb holds only the in-frame ones, with some missing. The sample holds some 140,000 clones; 66% are singletons and the top ten take more than 1.5%. Sample: PBMCs. The receptor comes from a human donor in good health.

The CDR3 spells CASSFGGPGRHEQFF. DNA for the CDR3: TGTGCCAGCAGCTTTGGTGGTCCGGGAAGACATGAGCAGTTCTTC. The chain has TRBV7-2 and TRBJ2-1; a possible D gene is TRBD2 (5 bases). V gave up 3 bases and J gave up 8 bases, with 17 bases separating them. CDR3 size: 15 residues. Germline loops: CDR1 SGHTA, CDR2 FQGNSA.